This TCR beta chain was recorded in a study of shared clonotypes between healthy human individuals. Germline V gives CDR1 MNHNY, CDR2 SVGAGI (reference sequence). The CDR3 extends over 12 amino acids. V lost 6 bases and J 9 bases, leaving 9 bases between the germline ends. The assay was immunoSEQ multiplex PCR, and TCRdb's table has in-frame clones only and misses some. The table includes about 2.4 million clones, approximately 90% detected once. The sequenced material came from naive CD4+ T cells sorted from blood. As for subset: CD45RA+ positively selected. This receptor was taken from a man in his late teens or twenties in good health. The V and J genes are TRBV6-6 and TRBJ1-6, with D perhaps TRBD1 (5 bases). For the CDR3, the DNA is TGTGCCAGCAGAACAGGAAGTTCACCCCTCCACTTT. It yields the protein CASRTGSSPLHF.